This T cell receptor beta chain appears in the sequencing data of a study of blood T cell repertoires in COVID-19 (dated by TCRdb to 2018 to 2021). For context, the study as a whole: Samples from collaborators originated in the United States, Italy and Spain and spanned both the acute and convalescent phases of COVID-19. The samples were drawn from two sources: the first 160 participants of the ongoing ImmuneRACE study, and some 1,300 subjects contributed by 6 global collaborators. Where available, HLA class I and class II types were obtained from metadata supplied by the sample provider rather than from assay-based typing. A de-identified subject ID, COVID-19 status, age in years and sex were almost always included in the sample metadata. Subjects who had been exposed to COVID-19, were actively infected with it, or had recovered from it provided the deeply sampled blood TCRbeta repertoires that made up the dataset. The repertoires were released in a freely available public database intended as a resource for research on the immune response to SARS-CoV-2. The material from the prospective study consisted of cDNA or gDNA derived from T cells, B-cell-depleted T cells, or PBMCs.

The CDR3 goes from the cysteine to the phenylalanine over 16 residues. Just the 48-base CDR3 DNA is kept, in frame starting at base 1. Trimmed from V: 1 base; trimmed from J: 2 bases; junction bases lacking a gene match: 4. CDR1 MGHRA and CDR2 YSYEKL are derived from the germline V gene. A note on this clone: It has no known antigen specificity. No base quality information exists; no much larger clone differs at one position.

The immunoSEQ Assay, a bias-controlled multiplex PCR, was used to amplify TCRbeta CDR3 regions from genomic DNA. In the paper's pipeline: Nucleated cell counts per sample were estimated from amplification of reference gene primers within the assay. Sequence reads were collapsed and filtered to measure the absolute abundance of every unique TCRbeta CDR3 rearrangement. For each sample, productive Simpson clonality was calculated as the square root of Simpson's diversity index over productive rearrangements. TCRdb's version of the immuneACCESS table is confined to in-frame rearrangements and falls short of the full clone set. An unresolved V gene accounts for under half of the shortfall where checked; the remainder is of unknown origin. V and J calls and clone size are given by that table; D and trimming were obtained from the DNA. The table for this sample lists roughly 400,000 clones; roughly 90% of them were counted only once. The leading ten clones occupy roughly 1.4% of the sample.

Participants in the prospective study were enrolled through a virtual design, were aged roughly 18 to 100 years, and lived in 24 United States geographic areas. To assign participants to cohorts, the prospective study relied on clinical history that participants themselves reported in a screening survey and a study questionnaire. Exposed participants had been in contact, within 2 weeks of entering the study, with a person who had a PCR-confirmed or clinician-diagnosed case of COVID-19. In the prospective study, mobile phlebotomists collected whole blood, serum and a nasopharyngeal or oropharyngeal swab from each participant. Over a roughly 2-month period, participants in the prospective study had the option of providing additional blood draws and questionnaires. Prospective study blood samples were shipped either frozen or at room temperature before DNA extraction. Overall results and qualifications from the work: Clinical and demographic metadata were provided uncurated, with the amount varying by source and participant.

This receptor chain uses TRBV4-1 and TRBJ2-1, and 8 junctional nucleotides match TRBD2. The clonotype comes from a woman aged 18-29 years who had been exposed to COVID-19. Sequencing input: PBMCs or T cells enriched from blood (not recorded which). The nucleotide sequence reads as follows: TGCGCCAGCAGCCAAGGAGGCGGGGGGCCCTACAATGAGCAGTTCTTC. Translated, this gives CASSQGGGGPYNEQFF.